These T cell receptor beta chains were read from a single sample in a study of T cell responses to AZD1222 COVID-19 vaccine. Some clones are missing from TCRdb's copy, which holds only in-frame ones; the method was immunoSEQ multiplex PCR. This sample yields 120,000 or so clones, of which roughly nine tenths are seen a single time; 25% to 35% belongs to the top ten. The sample consisted of peripheral blood, taken on day 0 of AZD1222 vaccination. These receptor sequences come from an adult in good health. The CDR3 runs from the conserved cysteine through the conserved F or W. Expanded clones are given a class, and other clones once, few, many or no size at all.

>13|NA|TRBJ1-2|TRBV7-2
CASSQGGDYGYTF
>14|NA|TRBJ1-2|TRBV28
CASSSPTGADGYTF
>14|NA|TRBJ1-1|TRBV7-3
CASSPTDMNTEAFF
>15|NA|TRBJ1-4|TRBV27
CASRSSGATNEKLFF
>15|NA|TRBJ1-3|TRBV7-9
CASSNDRGKGNTIYF
>14|NA|TRBJ2-5|TRBV9
CASSGHGSLETQYF
>16|NA|TRBJ2-7|TRBV30
CAWSVWPGQGLYEQYF
>15|NA|TRBJ1-6|TRBV11-1
CASSLNGRYNSPLHF
>15|NA|TRBJ2-3|TRBV18
CASSLSGGWTDTQYF
>16|NA|TRBJ1-2|TRBV5-6
CASSPLGTQSNYGYTF
>15|NA|TRBJ2-5|TRBV7-8
CASSVMGAGVETQYF
>16|NA|TRBJ1-6|TRBV7-9
CASSLLAAGDNSPLHF
>15|NA|TRBJ2-2|TRBV6-2/TRBV6-3
CASSLSGAGTGELFF
>17|NA|TRBJ2-7|TRBV7-9
CASSLGGPGVAGSEQYF
>13|once|TRBJ1-6|TRBV28
CASRLGSNSPLHF
>16|NA|TRBJ2-2|TRBV7-2
CASSLIAGGNTGELFF
>15|NA|TRBJ1-6|TRBV30
CAWAQGGSYNSPLHF
>11|NA|TRBJ1-1|TRBV3-1/TRBV3-2
CASRGPAEAFF
>15|NA|TRBJ2-1|TRBV24-1
CATSEGLAAYNEQFF
>15|NA|TRBJ2-1|TRBV27
CASSLLAGVDNEQFF
>15|NA|TRBJ1-1|TRBV29-1
CSVTGRRDMNTEAFF
>13|NA|TRBJ1-1|TRBV29-1
CSVAGTVNTEAFF
>18|NA|TRBJ1-4|TRBV4-3
CASSQVSLYGTGDEKLFF
>13|NA|TRBJ1-2|TRBV14
CASSQVSGDGYTF
>13|NA|TRBJ1-1|TRBV20-1
CSASQGMKPEAFF
>18|NA|TRBJ2-3|TRBV3-1/TRBV3-2
CASSQSWPARGSTDTQYF
>17|NA|TRBJ1-5|TRBV6-4
CASSGKMGSKSNQPQHF
>14|NA|TRBJ1-1|TRBV10-3
CAIRQGGTFTEAFF
>13|NA|TRBJ2-5|TRBV2
CASSTAGGETQYF
>15|NA|TRBJ1-5|TRBV30
CAWSSPDSRNRPQHF
>15|NA|TRBJ1-2|TRBV10-3
CAISERGEANYGYTF
>15|once|TRBJ1-2|TRBV7-2
CASSLASGPNYGYTF
>15|NA|TRBJ2-1|TRBV7-2
CASSFRSIHRNEQFF
>12|few|TRBJ1-1|TRBV3-1/TRBV3-2
CASSPIQGEAFF
>14|medium-sized|TRBJ1-6|TRBV12-2
CASRRDRGPSPLHF
>13|NA|TRBJ1-2|TRBV6-5
CASSRAGNYGYTF
>16|NA|TRBJ2-3|TRBV4-1
CASSQEVAVSTDTQYF
>14|NA|TRBJ1-1|TRBV5-4
CASSLEQGVAEAFF
>15|NA|TRBJ2-1|TRBV7-3
CASSRSLQDYNEQFF
>15|NA|TRBJ2-5|TRBV2
CASSEKGRGGETQYF
>15|NA|TRBJ1-2|TRBV3-1/TRBV3-2
CASSQEAGAQSGYTF
>15|NA|TRBJ2-7|TRBV6-1
CASRPTGFSLYEQYF
>15|NA|TRBJ2-5|TRBV6-5
CASSPRTGTPTTQYF